This TCR beta chain was recovered during a study of blood T cell repertoires in COVID-19. On the study more broadly: T cells, B-cell-depleted T cells, or PBMCs supplied cDNA or gDNA.

Clones were sequenced by immunoSEQ multiplex PCR, and TCRdb holds only the in-frame ones, with some missing. The data contain about 75,000 clones, approximately 90% of them seen just once; the ten biggest clones take up roughly 6.1%. CDR3 length equals 15 residues. V shed 5 bases, J shed 5 bases, and the junction held 10 bases outside the gene matches. Germline-derived CDR1 and CDR2 are MNHEY and SMNVEV (reference sequence). The rearrangement links TRBV27 to TRBJ2-7, with TRBD1 matching 9 bases. The source is a woman aged 50 to 65 with acute or convalescent COVID-19. What was sequenced was peripheral blood. This CDR3 is CASSLIGRTGDEQYF. The CDR3 DNA reads as TGTGCCAGCAGTCTAATCGGGCGGACAGGGGACGAGCAGTACTTC.